Below are 31 T cell receptor beta chains sequenced from a single sample in a study of blood T cell repertoires in COVID-19. Assay: immunoSEQ multiplex PCR; the TCRdb copy retains only in-frame clones and omits some. The sample contains around 100,000 clones, over 75% of which appear only once. What was sequenced was peripheral blood. These receptors all stem from a man between 50 and 59 years old with acute or convalescent COVID-19.

The chain joins TRBV6-5 to TRBJ1-4; 9 bases map to TRBD1. This CDR3 region has 14 residues. In germline, CDR1 is MNHEY, CDR2 SVGAGI. V was clipped by 5 bases and J by 5 bases; unmatched bases: 3. Here the CDR3 DNA reads TGTGCCAGCAGTACGACAGGGGGGAATGAAAAACTGTTTTTT. Translating gives CASSTTGGNEKLFF.

There are a few counts of this clone. V usage is TRBV4-2 and J usage is TRBJ1-2, with D hard to call. Germline CDR1 and CDR2: LGHNA and YNFKEQ. Between the trimmed V and J ends, which lost 0 bases and 5 bases, there was a span of 13 bases. The CDR3 consists of 15 residues. The CDR3 loop is CASSQEESATYGYTF. In DNA, the CDR3 is TGTGCCAGCAGCCAAGAGGAGTCCGCAACGTATGGCTACACCTTC.

This chain links TRBV2 with TRBJ2-6; D not certain. Trimming cost V 4 bases and J 0 bases, with 7 bases left between them. This CDR3 contains 15 residues. Germline CDR1 reads SNHLY; CDR2 reads FYNNEI. The CDR3 reads CASSVAVSGANVLTF. Here the CDR3 DNA reads TGTGCCAGCAGTGTGGCGGTCTCTGGGGCCAACGTCCTGACTTTC.

On this clone itself: The same CDR3 can be traced to other DNA sequences in this sample. V gene TRBV5-1 combines with J gene TRBJ1-3; a possible D gene is TRBD1 (5 bases). Trimming removed 2 bases at V and 5 bases at J, with 11 bases between. Germline CDR1 and CDR2: SGHRS and YFSETQ. The CDR3 length is 14 residues. The DNA for the CDR3 is TGCGCCAGCAGCTTAGGCTCAGGGAGAAACACCATATATTTT. It translates to CASSLGSGRNTIYF.

The V and J genes are TRBV18 and TRBJ1-6; possibly TRBD1 for D (5 bases). V dropped 2 bases and J dropped 9 bases, with 8 bases sitting between them. Germline loops: CDR1 KGHSH, CDR2 LQKENI. The CDR3 runs to 13 residues. The CDR3 bases are TGTGCCAGCTCACCATCAGGGCCTTCACCCCTCCACTTT. As protein: CASSPSGPSPLHF.

This rearrangement joins TRBV29-1 to TRBJ1-1, with 8 bases identical to TRBD1. Germline-derived CDR1 and CDR2 are SQVTM and ANQGSEA. This CDR3 has 13 amino acids. V was clipped by 6 bases and J by 1 base; unmatched bases: 4. Here the CDR3 reads CSVDRGENTEAFF. CDR3 DNA sequence: TGCAGCGTAGACAGGGGAGAGAACACTGAAGCTTTCTTT. Together with reference TRBV29-1 and TRBJ1-1, the CDR3 gives the full variable domain: SAVISQKPSRDICQRGTSLTIQCQVDSQVTMMFWYRQQPGQSLTLIATANQGSEATYESGFVIDKFPISRPNLTFSTLTVSNMSPEDSSIYLCSVDRGENTEAFFGQGTRLTVV.

The chain couples TRBV5-1 to TRBJ2-7, with 7 bases matching TRBD1. V shed 4 bases, J shed 0 bases, and the junction held 7 bases outside the gene matches. The CDR3 totals 15 residues. The germline V gene encodes CDR1 SGHRS and CDR2 YFSETQ. The CDR3 DNA reads TGCGCCAGCAGCCGCGACAGGGATCCCTCCTACGAGCAGTACTTC. Translating gives CASSRDRDPSYEQYF.

The chain has TRBV9 and TRBJ2-4, with 7 nucleotides matching TRBD1. There are 15 residues in the CDR3. V lost 10 bases, J lost 0 bases, and 10 bases stayed unmatched. Germline V gene data show CDR1 as SGDLS and CDR2 as YYNGEE. The DNA for the CDR3 is TGTGCCCAAAGGGGGCAGCAAATAGCCAAAAACATTCAGTACTTC. Translated, it gives CAQRGQQIAKNIQYF.

Here the CDR3 DNA reads TGCGCCAGCAGCTTCGAACAGGGGGCTCGTACTGAAGCTTTCTTT. This translates into CASSFEQGARTEAFF. The chain couples TRBV5-1 to TRBJ1-1, with 9 bases lining up with TRBD1. The length of the CDR3 is 15 residues. V dropped 2 bases and J dropped 5; count of bases not matched to a gene: 7. Germline CDR1 is SGHRS and CDR2 is YFSETQ.

The chain carries TRBV2 and TRBJ1-3, with TRBD1 matching 9 bases. Germline assignment: CDR1 SNHLY and CDR2 FYNNEI. The CDR3 extends over 15 amino acids. V lost 6 bases and J lost 0; bases outside the gene matches: 3. In DNA form, the CDR3 reads TGTGCCAGCAGCGGGACAGGGCGCTCTGGAAACACCATATATTTT. Translating gives CASSGTGRSGNTIYF.

The CDR3 here is CASTRPGTSSGNTIYF. The CDR3 DNA sequence: TGTGCCAGCACCCGGCCAGGGACTAGCTCTGGAAACACCATATATTTT. The chain carries TRBV28 and TRBJ1-3, with D perhaps matching TRBD1 (5 bases). V was cut by 7 bases and J by 0 bases, with 16 bases left in between. CDR3 size: 16 residues. Germline V gene data show CDR1 as MDHEN and CDR2 as SYDVKM.

This clone was recorded only once. The chain joins TRBV5-1 to TRBJ1-4, with TRBD1 matching over 7 bases. The CDR3 totals 15 residues. After removal of 3 bases from V and 4 bases from J, the junction contained 6 bases not matched to a gene. The germline gives CDR1 SGHRS, CDR2 YFSETQ. This CDR3 reads CASSWMTGINEKLFF. The DNA for the CDR3 is TGCGCCAGCAGCTGGATGACAGGGATTAATGAAAAACTGTTTTTT.

The chain has TRBV11-2 and TRBJ2-7; the D is unclear. Deletions cut 0 bases from V and 3 bases from J, with 3 bases between. Germline CDR1 SGHAT, CDR2 FQNNGV. This CDR3 is 12 amino acids long. CDR3 bases: TGTGCCAGCAGCTTAGATAACTACGAGCAGTACTTC. Residues: CASSLDNYEQYF.

This clone has a handful of counts. The genes are TRBV6-1 and TRBJ2-7, with a possible D match to TRBD2 (5 bases). The CDR3 is 13 amino acids. Looked up from germline, CDR1 is MNHNS and CDR2 is SASEGT. V lost 2 bases and J 8 bases, leaving 13 bases between the germline ends. The CDR3 spells CASSELNGGQQYV. In DNA, the CDR3 is TGTGCCAGCAGTGAACTAAACGGCGGGCAGCAGTACGTC.

The chain is built from TRBV27 and TRBJ1-5, with D maybe TRBD1 (6 bases). The CDR3 has 13 residues. V shed 3 bases and J shed 5 bases, with 8 bases lying between them. Germline CDR1 reads MNHEY; CDR2 reads SMNVEV (reference sequence). The CDR3 here is CASSFGGHQPQHF. The CDR3 DNA reads as TGTGCCAGCAGTTTCGGGGGGCATCAGCCCCAGCATTTT.

The V gene is TRBV15, the J gene TRBJ1-5, with D uncertain. The V end lost 3 bases, the J end lost 9 bases, and 12 bases lay between the germline ends. Germline CDR1 LNHNV, CDR2 YYDKDF (reference sequence). This CDR3 is 13 amino acids long. The CDR3 coding sequence is TGTGCCACCAGCAGTGTGTTCAGTGGGCCCCAGCATTTT. It translates to CATSSVFSGPQHF.

V is TRBV6-5 and J is TRBJ2-7; 7 bases are shared with TRBD1. The CDR3 consists of 13 residues. The V segment lost 2 bases and the J segment 3 bases; nucleotides outside the gene matches: 1. In germline, CDR1 is MNHEY, CDR2 SVGAGI. The CDR3, as DNA: TGTGCCAGCAGTTACGGACAGGTCTACGAGCAGTACTTC. It specifies CASSYGQVYEQYF.

This CDR3 reads CASSSGNTGELFF. CDR3 nucleotides: TGTGCCAGCAGTTCAGGAAACACCGGGGAGCTGTTTTTT. This chain links TRBV7-9 with TRBJ2-2; no reliable D call. In germline, CDR1 is SEHNR, CDR2 FQNEAQ (reference sequence). This CDR3 is 13 amino acids long. Trimming stripped 6 bases from V and 2 bases from J, with 7 bases between.

This clone was detected many times. V is TRBV6-5 and J is TRBJ2-2, with D possibly matching TRBD1 (6 bases). V lost 1 base and J 0 bases, leaving 9 bases between the germline ends. The germline gives CDR1 MNHEY, CDR2 SVGAGI. This CDR3 is built from 16 residues. The CDR3 region is CASSYFKGANTGELFF. The CDR3 coding sequence is TGTGCCAGCAGTTACTTCAAGGGGGCGAACACCGGGGAGCTGTTTTTT.

The chain couples TRBV7-2 to TRBJ1-2; TRBD1 matches at 10 bases. Germline loops: CDR1 SGHTA, CDR2 FQGNSA. The CDR3 sequence is 14 residues long. V shed 10 bases, J shed 4 bases, and the junction held 9 bases outside the gene matches. As DNA, the CDR3 is TGTGCCAACGGCCGGGACAGGGGAGGCTATGGCTACACCTTC. It is translated as CANGRDRGGYGYTF.

This chain connects TRBV5-8 to TRBJ2-4; 8 bases fit TRBD1. Germline V gives CDR1 SGHTS, CDR2 YDEGEE. V was clipped by 3 bases and J by 5 bases; unmatched bases: 10. The CDR3 is 16 residues long. The CDR3 DNA sequence: TGTGCCAGCAGCTGGGGGACCGGACAGGGAGAAAACATTCAGTACTTC. Amino acids: CASSWGTGQGENIQYF.

This chain links TRBV6-2 or TRBV6-3 with TRBJ1-5, with 9 bases that match TRBD1. Germline values: CDR1 MNHEY, CDR2 SVGEGT. This CDR3 is built from 18 residues. Germline trimming cut 6 bases from V and 2 bases from J; bases unmatched to any gene: 14. CDR3 region: CASSESPGTGFGNQPQHF. DNA for the CDR3: TGTGCCAGCAGCGAAAGTCCCGGGACAGGGTTCGGCAATCAGCCCCAGCATTTT.

The chain links TRBV4-1 to TRBJ1-1, with TRBD1 as a possible D gene (5 bases). The CDR3 covers 16 residues. Germline CDR1 MGHRA, CDR2 YSYEKL. V shed 4 bases and J shed 4 bases, with 19 bases lying between them. The CDR3 coding sequence is TGCGCCAGCAGCCGGCGGAGGGGCAGGGAAGGCACTGAAGCTTTCTTT. Its translation: CASSRRRGREGTEAFF.

This chain uses TRBV5-6 with TRBJ1-6; tentatively, D is TRBD1 (5 bases). Germline CDR1 SGHDT, CDR2 YYEEEE. Trimming took off 0 bases at V and 8 bases at J, with 12 bases between the two ends. The CDR3 runs to 15 residues. The CDR3 here is CASSLDGGTYSPLHF. The CDR3 DNA reads TGTGCCAGCAGCTTGGACGGAGGGACCTATTCACCCCTCCACTTT.

The chain is built from TRBV3-1 (or the pseudogene TRBV3-2) and TRBJ1-4, with D maybe TRBD1 (5 bases). Germline assignment: CDR1 LGHDT and CDR2 YNNKEL (reference sequence). This CDR3 has 14 amino acids. V was cut by 1 base and J by 8 bases, with 11 bases left in between. As DNA, the CDR3 is TGTGCCAGCAGCCAAGGGGGGGGTGAAGAAAAACTGTTTTTT. Amino acid sequence: CASSQGGGEEKLFF.

V usage is TRBV5-1 and J usage is TRBJ1-4, with D possibly matching TRBD1 (5 bases). The germline CDR1 and CDR2 sequences are SGHRS and YFSETQ. Deletions cut 4 bases from V and 5 bases from J, with 15 bases between. This CDR3 spans 15 amino acids. Here the CDR3 DNA reads TGCGCCAGCAGCCCGAGTGCGGACACGAATGAAAAACTGTTTTTT. It encodes CASSPSADTNEKLFF.

The chain employs TRBV6-6 and TRBJ1-3, with D uncertain. The CDR3 loop spans 13 amino acids. Trimming took off 3 bases at V and 8 bases at J, with 11 bases between the two ends. Per the germline V gene, CDR1 is MNHNY and CDR2 is SVGAGI (reference sequence). The DNA for the CDR3 is TGTGCCAGCAGTTATGTATTAGATGACACCATATATTTT. Its translation is CASSYVLDDTIYF.

The chain employs TRBV3-1 (or the pseudogene TRBV3-2) and TRBJ1-3, with D uncertain. This CDR3 has 15 amino acids. Germline V gene sequence: CDR1 LGHDT, CDR2 YNNKEL (reference sequence). Trimming took off 0 bases at V and 4 bases at J, with 10 bases between the two ends. CDR3 sequence (DNA): TGTGCCAGCAGCCAAGATCACTCCGGGGGAAACACCATATATTTT. Encoded protein: CASSQDHSGGNTIYF.

The J gene is TRBJ2-2, the V gene TRBV5-1; no reliable D call. The CDR3 length is 16 residues. Germline CDR1 SGHRS, CDR2 YFSETQ. Trimming took off 2 bases at V and 5 bases at J, with 16 bases between the two ends. CDR3 in amino acids: CASSFTGDFSTGELFF. The CDR3 bases are TGCGCCAGCAGCTTCACGGGTGACTTTAGTACCGGGGAGCTGTTTTTT.

This sequence joins TRBV12-3 or TRBV12-4 and TRBJ1-6, with D perhaps TRBD1 (6 bases). The CDR3 contains 13 residues. The V gene lost 6 bases and the J gene lost 10 bases, with 13 bases spanning the gap. The CDR3 loop reads CASSRGEGSPLHF. The CDR3 bases are TGTGCCAGCAGCAGGGGAGAAGGATCACCCCTCCACTTT.

The chain carries TRBV5-4 and TRBJ2-2, with 7 bases matching TRBD1. The CDR3 runs 15 residues. Germline trimming cut 3 bases from V and 7 bases from J; bases unmatched to any gene: 9. In germline, CDR1 is SGHNT, CDR2 YYREEE (reference sequence). The CDR3 reads CASSSMDRKVGELFF. In nucleotides, the CDR3 is TGTGCCAGCAGCTCAATGGACAGGAAGGTCGGGGAGCTGTTTTTT.